The source of this T cell receptor (beta chain) is a study of blood T cell repertoires in COVID-19. Study-wide context: Samples taken during acute and convalescent COVID-19 were collected in the United States, Italy and Spain.

Germline-derived CDR1 and CDR2 are LNHDA and SQIVND (reference sequence). This CDR3 is built from 14 residues. The junction had 3 bases not matched to a gene; V was cut back by 5 bases and J by 1 base. Method: immunoSEQ multiplex PCR; TCRdb's copy keeps in-frame clones and lacks some. The top ten hold approximately 5.6% of the sample, which has about 220,000 clones, 82% seen once. Sequencing was performed on peripheral blood. The genes are TRBV19 and TRBJ2-3; 7 nucleotides agree with TRBD1. The origin of this receptor is a woman between 65 and 79 years old with COVID-19, enrolled during active disease. This chain's CDR3 is CASSRQGGTDTQYF. CDR3 DNA: TGTGCCAGTAGTCGACAGGGAGGCACAGATACGCAGTATTTT.